This T cell receptor beta chain comes out of a study of cytomegalovirus exposure and HLA in healthy donors. There are a few counts of this clone. Its antigen is currently unknown. Other DNA sequences within the sample encode an identical CDR3. From germline, CDR1 is LNHNV and CDR2 YYDKDF (reference sequence). The ends were cut back, 1 base at V and 4 bases at J, with 8 bases in the middle. The CDR3 contains 14 residues. PCR involved 60 Vbeta and 13 Jbeta primers. Produced via immunoSEQ multiplex PCR; TCRdb's table is partial and in-frame only. The repertoire has approximately 160,000 clones, about 77% of them found once; the top ten carry 7.4%. Findings of the study overall: Among donors in an Asian-associated ancestry cluster, a later analysis reportedly found fewer N-insertions than the roughly 610-donor mean. Upon later analysis, HLA-associated TCR beta chains proved more clonally expanded than other, equally common chains.

The sequenced material came from PBMCs. The receptor comes from a male donor in good health and CMV-seropositive. V gene TRBV15 combines with J gene TRBJ1-5, with D possibly TRBD1 on 5 matching bases. The CDR3 DNA sequence: TGTGCCACCAGCAGAGTCGGGGGGAATCAGCCCCAGCATTTT. Translation gives CATSRVGGNQPQHF.